This T cell receptor (beta chain) was found in a study of glioma-infiltrating T cells. As for this clonotype: Its antigen is still unknown.

TCR alpha and beta CDR3 regions were amplified from RNA using iRepertoire nested multiplex PCR. TCRdb called the multiplex PCR reads again in MiXCR, with one record for every CDR3 protein. The sample has 85,000 to 110,000 distinct CDR3 sequences; around 31% are singletons. CDR1 is KGHSH, CDR2 LQKENI, per germline. Losses at the gene ends were 3 bases for V and 1 base for J; bases not matched to a gene: 6. The length of the CDR3 is 16 residues. Overall study results and limits: Tissue and blood shared very few CDR3 sequences. Non-neoplastic patients had below-expected tissue-blood divergence, while all gliomas exceeded expectation.

The V and J genes are TRBV18 and TRBJ2-3; the match to TRBD2 covers 8 bases. This sequence originates from a human donor with low-grade glioma or glioblastoma, undergoing nonglioma brain surgery, or in good health (not recorded which). Input material: glioma tissue, nonneoplastic brain tissue, or PBMCs (not recorded which). The CDR3 DNA follows: TGTGCCAGCTCACCCCCGGGGGGGGCCCGCACAGATACGCAGTATTTT. This sequence encodes CASSPPGGARTDTQYF.